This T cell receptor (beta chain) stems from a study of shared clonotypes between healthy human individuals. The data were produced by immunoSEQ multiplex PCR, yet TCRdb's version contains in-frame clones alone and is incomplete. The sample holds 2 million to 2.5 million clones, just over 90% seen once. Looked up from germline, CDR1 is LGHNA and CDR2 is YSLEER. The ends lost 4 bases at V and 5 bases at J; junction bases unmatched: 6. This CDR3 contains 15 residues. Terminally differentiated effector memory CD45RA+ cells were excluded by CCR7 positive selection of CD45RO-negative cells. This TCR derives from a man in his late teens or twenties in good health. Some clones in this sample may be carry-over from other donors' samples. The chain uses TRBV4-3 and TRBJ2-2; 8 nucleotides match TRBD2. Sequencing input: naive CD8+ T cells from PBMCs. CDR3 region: CASSRAPSGTGELFF. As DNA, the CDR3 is TGCGCCAGCAGCCGAGCGCCTAGCGGGACCGGGGAGCTGTTTTTT.